The entry that follows covers one TCR beta chain sequence. Some clones are missing from TCRdb's copy, which holds only in-frame ones; the method was immunoSEQ multiplex PCR. The sample has under 100,000 clones, 95% seen once. The source of the sample is a study of technical replicates of blood from four donors. Germline V gene sequence: CDR1 SGHDN, CDR2 FVKESK. The CDR3 has 14 residues. V lost 6 bases, J lost 5 bases, and 9 bases stayed unmatched. The receptor's source is a human donor in good health. The sequenced sample was T cells isolated from PBMCs. The V gene is TRBV14, the J gene TRBJ2-5; 7 nucleotides agree with TRBD1. CDR3 DNA sequence: TGTGCCAGCAGTTTCCAGGGGGTTTGGGAGACCCAGTACTTC. Translating gives CASSFQGVWETQYF. Drawing the rest from reference TRBV14 and TRBJ2-5, the complete variable domain is EAGVTQFPSHSVIEKGQTVTLRCDPISGHDNLYWYRRVMGKEIKFLLHFVKESKQDESGMPNNRFLAERTGGTYSTLKVQPAELEDSGVYFCASSFQGVWETQYFGPGTRLLVL.